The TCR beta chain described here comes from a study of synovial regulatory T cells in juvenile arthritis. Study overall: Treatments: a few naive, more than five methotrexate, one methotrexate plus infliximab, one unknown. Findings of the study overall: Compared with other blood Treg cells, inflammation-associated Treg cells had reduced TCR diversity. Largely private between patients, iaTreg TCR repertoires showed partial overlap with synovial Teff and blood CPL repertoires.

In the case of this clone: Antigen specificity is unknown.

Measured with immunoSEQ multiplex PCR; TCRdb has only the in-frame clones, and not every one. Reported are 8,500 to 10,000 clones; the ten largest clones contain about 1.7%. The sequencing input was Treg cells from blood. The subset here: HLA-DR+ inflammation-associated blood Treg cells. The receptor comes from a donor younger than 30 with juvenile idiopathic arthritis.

Here the CDR3 reads CASSRGQAYEQYF. The V gene is TRBV7-9, the J gene TRBJ2-7; the D gene TCRdb calls, TRBD1, cannot be checked with no DNA. The V gene's germline CDR1 is SEHNR and CDR2 FQNEAQ (reference sequence). The CDR3 extends over 13 amino acids. Only the protein is on record.